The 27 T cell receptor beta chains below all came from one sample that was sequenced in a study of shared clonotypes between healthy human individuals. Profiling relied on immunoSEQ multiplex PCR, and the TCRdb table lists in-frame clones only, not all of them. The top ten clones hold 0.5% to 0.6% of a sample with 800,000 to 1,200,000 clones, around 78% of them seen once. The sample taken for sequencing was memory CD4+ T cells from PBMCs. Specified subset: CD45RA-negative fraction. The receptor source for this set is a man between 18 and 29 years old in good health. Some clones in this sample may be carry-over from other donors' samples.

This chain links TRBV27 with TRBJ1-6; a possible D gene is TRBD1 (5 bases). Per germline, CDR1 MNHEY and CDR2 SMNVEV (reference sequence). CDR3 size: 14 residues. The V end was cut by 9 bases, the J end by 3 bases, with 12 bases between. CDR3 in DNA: TGTGCCAGTAACCGGGACGGCTATAATTCACCCCTCCACTTT. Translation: CASNRDGYNSPLHF.

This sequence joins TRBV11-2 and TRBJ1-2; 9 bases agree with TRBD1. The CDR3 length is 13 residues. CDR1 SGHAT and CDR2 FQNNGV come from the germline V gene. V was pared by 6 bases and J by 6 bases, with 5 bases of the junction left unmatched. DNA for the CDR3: TGTGCCAGCAGTTGGGACAGGGCTGATGGCTACACCTTC. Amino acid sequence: CASSWDRADGYTF.

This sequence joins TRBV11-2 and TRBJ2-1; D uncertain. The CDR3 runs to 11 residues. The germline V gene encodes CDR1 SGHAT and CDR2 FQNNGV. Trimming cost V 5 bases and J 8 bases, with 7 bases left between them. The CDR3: CASSRAYEQFF. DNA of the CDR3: TGTGCCAGCAGCCGAGCGTATGAGCAGTTCTTC.

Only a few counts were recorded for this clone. The CDR3 DNA sequence: TGTGCCATTTCTCCAGGGGGCAGGGCCTACGAGCAGTACTTC. It codes for CAISPGGRAYEQYF. The chain carries TRBV10-3 and TRBJ2-7, with 8 bases that match TRBD1. Looked up from germline, CDR1 is ENHRY and CDR2 is SYGVKD. V shed 9 bases, J shed 2 bases, and the junction held 9 bases outside the gene matches. CDR3 length equals 14 residues.

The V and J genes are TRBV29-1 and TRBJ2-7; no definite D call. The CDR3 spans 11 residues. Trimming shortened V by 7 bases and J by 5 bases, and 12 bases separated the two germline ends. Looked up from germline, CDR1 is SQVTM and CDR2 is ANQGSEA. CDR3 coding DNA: TGCAGCGCCCTTAGTGTCAACGAGCAGTACTTC. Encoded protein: CSALSVNEQYF.

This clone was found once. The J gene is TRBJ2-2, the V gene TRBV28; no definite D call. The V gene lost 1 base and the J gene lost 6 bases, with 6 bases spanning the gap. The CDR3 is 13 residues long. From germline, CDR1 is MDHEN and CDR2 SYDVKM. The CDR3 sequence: CASSLSFPGELFF. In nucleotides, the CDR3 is TGTGCCAGCAGTTTATCATTTCCCGGGGAGCTGTTTTTT. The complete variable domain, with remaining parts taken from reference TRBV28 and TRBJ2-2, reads DVKVTQSSRYLVKRTGEKVFLECVQDMDHENMFWYRQDPGLGLRLIYFSYDVKMKEKGDIPEGYSVSREKKERFSLILESASTNQTSMYLCASSLSFPGELFFGEGSRLTVL.

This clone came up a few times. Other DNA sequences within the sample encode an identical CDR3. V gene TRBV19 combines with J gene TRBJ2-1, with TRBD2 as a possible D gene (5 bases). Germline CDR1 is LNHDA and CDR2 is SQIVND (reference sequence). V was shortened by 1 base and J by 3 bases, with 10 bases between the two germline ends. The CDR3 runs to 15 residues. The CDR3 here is CASSIGGSGYNEQFF. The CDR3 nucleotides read TGTGCCAGTAGTATAGGTGGCAGCGGCTACAATGAGCAGTTCTTC.

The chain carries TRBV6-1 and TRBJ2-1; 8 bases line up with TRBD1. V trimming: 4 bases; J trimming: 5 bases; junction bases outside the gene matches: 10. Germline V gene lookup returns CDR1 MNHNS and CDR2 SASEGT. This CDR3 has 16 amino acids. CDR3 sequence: CASSAIMSRGHNEQFF. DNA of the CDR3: TGTGCCAGCAGTGCTATTATGTCCAGGGGGCACAATGAGCAGTTCTTC.

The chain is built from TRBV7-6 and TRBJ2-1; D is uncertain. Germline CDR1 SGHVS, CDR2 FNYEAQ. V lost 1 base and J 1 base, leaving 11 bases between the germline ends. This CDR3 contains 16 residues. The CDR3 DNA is TGTGCCAGCAGCTTAGGGCAGGCGACATCCTACAATGAGCAGTTCTTC. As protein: CASSLGQATSYNEQFF.

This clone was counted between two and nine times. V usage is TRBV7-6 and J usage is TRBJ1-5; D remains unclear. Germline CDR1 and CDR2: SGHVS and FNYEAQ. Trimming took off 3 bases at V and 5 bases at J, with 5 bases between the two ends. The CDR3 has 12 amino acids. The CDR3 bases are TGTGCCAGCAGCTTGCTGGATCAGCCCCAGCATTTT. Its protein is CASSLLDQPQHF.

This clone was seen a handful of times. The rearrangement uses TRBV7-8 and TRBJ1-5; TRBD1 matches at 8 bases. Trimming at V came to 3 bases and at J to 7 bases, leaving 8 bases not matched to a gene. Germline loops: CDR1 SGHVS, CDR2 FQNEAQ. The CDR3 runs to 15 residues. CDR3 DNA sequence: TGTGCCAGCAGCTTCCGGACAGGGCCAGAGCAGCCCCAGCATTTT. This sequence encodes CASSFRTGPEQPQHF.

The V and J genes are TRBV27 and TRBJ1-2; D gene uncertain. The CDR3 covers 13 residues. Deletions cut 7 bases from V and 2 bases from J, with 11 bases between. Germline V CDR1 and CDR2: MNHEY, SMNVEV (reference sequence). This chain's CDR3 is CASTKTPNYGYTF. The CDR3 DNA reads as TGTGCCAGCACTAAGACGCCAAACTATGGCTACACCTTC.

CDR3 in amino acids: CASSFSSGTSFLFF. In DNA, the CDR3 is TGTGCCAGCAGTTTCTCTTCCGGGACTAGCTTCCTTTTCTTC. The rearrangement joins TRBV28 to TRBJ2-1, with TRBD2 matching over 9 bases. Germline values: CDR1 MDHEN, CDR2 SYDVKM. CDR3 length equals 14 residues. Germline trimming cut 3 bases from V and 16 bases from J; bases unmatched to any gene: 13.

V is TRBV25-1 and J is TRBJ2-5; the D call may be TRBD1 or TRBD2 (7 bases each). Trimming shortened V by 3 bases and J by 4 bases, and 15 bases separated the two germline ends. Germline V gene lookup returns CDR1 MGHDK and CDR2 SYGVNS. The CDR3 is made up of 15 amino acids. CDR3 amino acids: CASSDPGGEGETQYF. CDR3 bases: TGTGCCAGCAGTGATCCAGGGGGGGAAGGAGAGACCCAGTACTTC.

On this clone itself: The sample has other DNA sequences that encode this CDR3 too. CDR3 DNA: TGTGCCAGCCGCGGTGAGGAGACCCAGTACTTC. Its protein product is CASRGEETQYF. The chain uses TRBV2 and TRBJ2-5; D call uncertain. Germline V gene data show CDR1 as SNHLY and CDR2 as FYNNEI. The CDR3 is 11 amino acids. V was cut by 8 bases and J by 5 bases, with 9 bases left in between.

This CDR3 is CASSPGTSSFYEQYF. The CDR3 DNA reads TGTGCCAGCAGCCCAGGGACTAGCTCATTCTACGAGCAGTACTTC. The rearrangement links TRBV11-2 to TRBJ2-7, with 9 bases identical to TRBD2. Looked up from germline, CDR1 is SGHAT and CDR2 is FQNNGV. The V segment lost 5 bases and the J segment 3 bases; nucleotides outside the gene matches: 8. The CDR3 is made up of 15 amino acids.

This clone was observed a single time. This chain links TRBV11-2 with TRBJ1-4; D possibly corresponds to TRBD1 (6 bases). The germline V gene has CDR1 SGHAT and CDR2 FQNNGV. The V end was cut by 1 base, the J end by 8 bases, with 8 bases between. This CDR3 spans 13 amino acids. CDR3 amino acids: CASSLAGAEKLFF. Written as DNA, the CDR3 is TGTGCCAGCAGCTTAGCAGGGGCGGAAAAACTGTTTTTT. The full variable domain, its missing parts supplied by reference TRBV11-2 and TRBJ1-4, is EAGVAQSPRYKIIEKRQSVAFWCNPISGHATLYWYQQILGQGPKLLIQFQNNGVVDDSQLPKDRFSAERLKGVDSTLKIQPAKLEDSAVYLCASSLAGAEKLFFGSGTQLSVL.

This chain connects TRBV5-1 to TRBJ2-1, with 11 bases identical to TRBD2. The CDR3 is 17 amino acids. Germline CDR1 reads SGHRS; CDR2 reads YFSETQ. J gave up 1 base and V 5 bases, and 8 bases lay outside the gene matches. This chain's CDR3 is CASSPTVAGGSYNEQFF. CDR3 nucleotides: TGCGCCAGCAGTCCCACGGTAGCGGGAGGGTCCTACAATGAGCAGTTCTTC.

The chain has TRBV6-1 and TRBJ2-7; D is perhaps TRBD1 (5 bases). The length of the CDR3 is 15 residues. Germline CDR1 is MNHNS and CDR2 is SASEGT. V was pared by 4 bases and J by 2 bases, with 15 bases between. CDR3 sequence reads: CASSASGTGAYEQYF. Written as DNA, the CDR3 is TGTGCCAGCAGTGCCTCCGGCACAGGTGCCTACGAGCAGTACTTC.

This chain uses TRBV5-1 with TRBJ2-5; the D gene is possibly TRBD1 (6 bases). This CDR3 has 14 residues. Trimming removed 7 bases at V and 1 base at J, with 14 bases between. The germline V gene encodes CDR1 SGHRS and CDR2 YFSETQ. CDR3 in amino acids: CASGPQGFQETQYF. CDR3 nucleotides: TGCGCCAGCGGACCGCAGGGGTTCCAAGAGACCCAGTACTTC. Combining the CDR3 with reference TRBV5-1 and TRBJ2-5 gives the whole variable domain KAGVTQTPRYLIKTRGQQVTLSCSPISGHRSVSWYQQTPGQGLQFLFEYFSETQRNKGNFPGRFSGRQFSNSRSEMNVSTLELGDSALYLCASGPQGFQETQYFGPGTRLLVL.

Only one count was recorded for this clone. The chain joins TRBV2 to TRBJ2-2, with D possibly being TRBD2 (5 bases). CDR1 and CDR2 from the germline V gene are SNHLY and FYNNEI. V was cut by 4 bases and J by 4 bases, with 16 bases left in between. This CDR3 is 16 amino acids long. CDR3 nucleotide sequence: TGTGCCAGCAGTGTGGCTCCGGGGAAGGGCACCGGGGAGCTGTTTTTT. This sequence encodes CASSVAPGKGTGELFF.

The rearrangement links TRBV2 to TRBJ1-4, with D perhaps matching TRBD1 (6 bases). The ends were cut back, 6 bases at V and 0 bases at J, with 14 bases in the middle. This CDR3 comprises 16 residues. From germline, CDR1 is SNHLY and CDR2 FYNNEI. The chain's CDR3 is CASSVLGGSTNEKLFF. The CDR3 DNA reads TGTGCCAGCAGCGTGTTAGGGGGATCAACTAATGAAAAACTGTTTTTT.

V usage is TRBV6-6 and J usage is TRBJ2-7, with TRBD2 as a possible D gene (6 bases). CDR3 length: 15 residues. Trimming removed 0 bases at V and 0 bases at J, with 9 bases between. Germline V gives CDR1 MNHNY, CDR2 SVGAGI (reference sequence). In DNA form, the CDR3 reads TGTGCCAGCAGTTACTCGGCGGGATCCTCCTACGAGCAGTACTTC. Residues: CASSYSAGSSYEQYF.

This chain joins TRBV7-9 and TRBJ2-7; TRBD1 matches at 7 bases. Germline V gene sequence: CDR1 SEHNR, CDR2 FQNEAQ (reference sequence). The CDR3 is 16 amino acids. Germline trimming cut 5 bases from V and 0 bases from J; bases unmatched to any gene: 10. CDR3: CASSPTGQVLSYEQYF. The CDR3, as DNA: TGTGCCAGCAGCCCCACCGGACAGGTACTCTCCTACGAGCAGTACTTC.

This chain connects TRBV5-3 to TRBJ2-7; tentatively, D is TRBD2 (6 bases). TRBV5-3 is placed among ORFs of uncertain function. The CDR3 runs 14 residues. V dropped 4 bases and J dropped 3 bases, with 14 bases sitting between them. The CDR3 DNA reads TGTGCCAGAAGCCATCGGGAGTTAAACTACGAGCAGTACTTC. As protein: CARSHRELNYEQYF.

The CDR3: CASSRTGKRNEQFF. CDR3 coding DNA: TGTGCCAGCAGCCGAACAGGGAAGAGGAATGAGCAGTTCTTC. The V call is TRBV7-2, the J call TRBJ2-1; the D gene is possibly TRBD1 (6 bases). The CDR3 sequence is 14 residues long. V dropped 5 bases and J dropped 7 bases, with 15 bases sitting between them. Germline lookup yields CDR1 SGHTA and CDR2 FQGNSA.

The DNA of the CDR3 is TGTGCCAGCAGTCGGACCCGAATGGGCACTGAAGCTTTCTTT. This codes for CASSRTRMGTEAFF. This sequence joins TRBV6-5 and TRBJ1-1; D unresolved. Germline values: CDR1 MNHEY, CDR2 SVGAGI. V was trimmed by 5 bases and J by 4 bases, leaving 14 bases between them. CDR3 length: 14 residues.